This TCR beta chain is drawn from a study of blood T cell repertoires in COVID-19. In the study overall: In each case, the material was cDNA or gDNA derived from T cells, B-cell-depleted T cells, or PBMCs.

This CDR3 spans 14 amino acids. CDR1 and CDR2 from the germline V gene are MDHEN and SYDVKM. V lost 5 bases and J lost 3; bases outside the gene matches: 1. Original processing methods: Nucleated cell counts were estimated from reference gene primer amplification. The table came from immunoSEQ multiplex PCR; TCRdb's copy has only in-frame clones and leaves some out. Clone size and V and J calls were adopted from that table, with D and trimming inferred from the DNA. The sample records 65,000 to 100,000 clones, 70% to 85% being singletons. This clone was recorded a few times. The source is a human donor in a cohort sampled during active COVID-19. Sequencing used peripheral blood. The genes are TRBV28 and TRBJ1-6; the match to TRBD1 covers 7 bases. The CDR3 here is CASSRTGYNSPLHF. For the CDR3, the DNA is TGTGCCAGCAGTCGGACAGGCTATAATTCACCCCTCCACTTT.